A selection of T cell receptor beta chains follows, all from one sample in a study of blood T cells in healthy people across ages. TCRdb used MiXCR to reprocess the 5' RACE reads, holding one entry per CDR3 protein. Of around 1,700,000 distinct CDR3 sequences detected, approximately 30% appear once; the ten largest clones hold 6.5% to 8.5%. The sequenced sample consisted of blood. The receptors stem from a woman aged 25 to 39 in good health. Each CDR3 is given with its conserved first and last residue. The order of the fields is D gene, V gene, clone size, J gene, CDR3 protein, CDR3 DNA. A D gene is named only where the DNA matches it firmly. A row's size may be missing; if present it is once, few, many or a size class.

D gene: TRBD2
V gene: TRBV29-1
clone size: many
J gene: TRBJ2-1
CDR3 protein: CSVRLAGGAEQFF
CDR3 DNA: TGCAGCGTTCGACTAGCGGGAGGGGCTGAGCAGTTCTTC

D gene: TRBD1
V gene: TRBV6-5
clone size: .
J gene: TRBJ2-5
CDR3 protein: CASSYSAETGHENEQYF
CDR3 DNA: TGTGCCAGCAGTTACTCTGCCGAGACAGGGCATGAGAATGAGCAGTACTTC

D gene: .
V gene: TRBV12-3/TRBV12-4
clone size: .
J gene: TRBJ2-1
CDR3 protein: CASSLARFLQFF
CDR3 DNA: TGTGCCAGCAGTTTAGCGCGGTTCTTGCAGTTCTTC

D gene: .
V gene: TRBV6-4
clone size: .
J gene: TRBJ2-1
CDR3 protein: CASSDSSEGYNEQFF
CDR3 DNA: TGTGCCAGCAGTGACTCTAGCGAGGGTTACAATGAGCAGTTCTTC

D gene: .
V gene: TRBV5-1
clone size: many
J gene: TRBJ1-2
CDR3 protein: CASSFGDGYTF
CDR3 DNA: TGCGCCAGCAGCTTTGGGGATGGCTACACCTTC

D gene: .
V gene: TRBV4-1
clone size: many
J gene: TRBJ1-6
CDR3 protein: CASSQDAQGGMTLHF
CDR3 DNA: TGCGCCAGCAGCCAAGATGCACAGGGTGGAATGACCCTCCACTTT

D gene: .
V gene: TRBV5-1
clone size: .
J gene: TRBJ1-2
CDR3 protein: CASSSTGNPTNYGYTF
CDR3 DNA: TGCGCCAGCAGCTCCACAGGGAACCCAACAAACTATGGCTACACCTTC

D gene: .
V gene: TRBV9
clone size: .
J gene: TRBJ1-1
CDR3 protein: CASIPVGGTEAFF
CDR3 DNA: TGTGCCAGCATCCCTGTGGGAGGTACTGAAGCTTTCTTT

D gene: .
V gene: TRBV12-3/TRBV12-4
clone size: .
J gene: TRBJ2-7
CDR3 protein: CASSSGGDRREQYF
CDR3 DNA: TGTGCCAGCAGTTCCGGCGGGGATAGGAGGGAGCAGTACTTC

D gene: TRBD1
V gene: TRBV20-1
clone size: .
J gene: TRBJ2-5
CDR3 protein: CSARDLRQGKISGETQYF
CDR3 DNA: TGCAGTGCTAGAGACCTCAGACAGGGAAAAATTTCAGGAGAGACCCAGTACTTC

D gene: .
V gene: TRBV15
clone size: .
J gene: TRBJ1-1
CDR3 protein: CATSAGRGNTEAFF
CDR3 DNA: TGTGCCACCAGCGCGGGCAGGGGAAACACTGAAGCTTTCTTT

D gene: TRBD2
V gene: TRBV6-5
clone size: .
J gene: TRBJ2-1
CDR3 protein: CASSYLGVGLEGDNEQFF
CDR3 DNA: TGTGCCAGCAGTTACTTAGGGGTCGGACTAGAAGGGGACAATGAGCAGTTCTTC

D gene: .
V gene: TRBV29-1
clone size: many
J gene: TRBJ2-3
CDR3 protein: CSVRGTGTQYF
CDR3 DNA: TGCAGCGTTCGGGGAACGGGTACGCAGTATTTT

D gene: TRBD2
V gene: TRBV7-2
clone size: .
J gene: TRBJ2-7
CDR3 protein: CASSLAGLAGAREQYF
CDR3 DNA: TGTGCCAGCAGCTTAGCTGGACTAGCGGGGGCTCGCGAGCAGTACTTC

D gene: .
V gene: TRBV6-6
clone size: .
J gene: TRBJ2-3
CDR3 protein: CASSQSVTSTDTQYF
CDR3 DNA: TGTGCCAGCAGCCAATCAGTCACTAGCACAGATACGCAGTATTTT

D gene: TRBD2
V gene: TRBV12-3/TRBV12-4
clone size: .
J gene: TRBJ2-1
CDR3 protein: CAISASGSIYEQFF
CDR3 DNA: TGTGCCATCAGTGCTAGCGGGAGTATATATGAGCAGTTCTTC

D gene: TRBD2
V gene: TRBV5-1
clone size: few
J gene: TRBJ2-5
CDR3 protein: CASSLTGLAAETQYF
CDR3 DNA: TGCGCCAGCAGCTTGACGGGACTAGCCGCCGAGACCCAGTACTTC

D gene: .
V gene: TRBV15
clone size: .
J gene: TRBJ1-5
CDR3 protein: CATSREGAGPQPQHF
CDR3 DNA: TGTGCCACCAGCAGAGAAGGGGCAGGGCCTCAGCCCCAGCATTTT

D gene: .
V gene: TRBV2
clone size: many
J gene: TRBJ2-1
CDR3 protein: CASSDPGDSLIGYNEQFF
CDR3 DNA: TGTGCCAGCAGTGATCCCGGGGACTCCTTAATAGGGTACAATGAGCAGTTCTTC

D gene: TRBD2
V gene: TRBV5-1
clone size: .
J gene: TRBJ2-5
CDR3 protein: CASGTSGTRGETQYF
CDR3 DNA: TGCGCCAGCGGCACTAGCGGGACCAGAGGGGAGACCCAGTACTTC

D gene: .
V gene: TRBV4-3
clone size: many
J gene: TRBJ2-3
CDR3 protein: CASSQEFGRGVTDTQYF
CDR3 DNA: TGCGCCAGCAGCCAAGAATTCGGCAGGGGAGTCACAGATACGCAGTATTTT

D gene: .
V gene: TRBV12-5
clone size: .
J gene: TRBJ2-7
CDR3 protein: CASGGTANYEQYF
CDR3 DNA: TGTGCTAGTGGTGGAACAGCGAACTACGAGCAGTACTTC

D gene: .
V gene: TRBV6-1
clone size: many
J gene: TRBJ2-7
CDR3 protein: CASSLRQVDEQYF
CDR3 DNA: TGTGCCAGCAGTCTCCGGCAGGTGGACGAGCAGTACTTC

D gene: .
V gene: TRBV7-9
clone size: .
J gene: TRBJ2-1
CDR3 protein: CASSPNRPNEQFF
CDR3 DNA: TGTGCCAGCAGCCCCAACCGACCCAATGAGCAGTTCTTC

D gene: .
V gene: TRBV7-2
clone size: many
J gene: TRBJ1-2
CDR3 protein: CASSLDRSFYGYTF
CDR3 DNA: TGTGCCAGCAGCTTAGACAGAAGTTTCTATGGCTACACCTTC

D gene: TRBD2
V gene: TRBV4-3
clone size: .
J gene: TRBJ2-3
CDR3 protein: CASSQRATSGGSTDTQYF
CDR3 DNA: TGCGCCAGCAGCCAGAGGGCAACTAGCGGAGGAAGCACAGATACGCAGTATTTT

D gene: .
V gene: TRBV3-1
clone size: .
J gene: TRBJ2-4
CDR3 protein: CASSARDRTMKQYF
CDR3 DNA: TGTGCCAGCAGCGCACGGGACCGGACTATGAAGCAGTACTTC

D gene: .
V gene: TRBV12-3/TRBV12-4
clone size: .
J gene: TRBJ1-2
CDR3 protein: CASSLATRWVYGYTF
CDR3 DNA: TGTGCCAGCAGTTTAGCCACAAGATGGGTCTATGGCTACACCTTC

D gene: .
V gene: TRBV6-6
clone size: few
J gene: TRBJ2-1
CDR3 protein: CASSRTREQFF
CDR3 DNA: TGTGCCAGCAGCCGCACTAGGGAGCAGTTCTTC

D gene: .
V gene: TRBV5-1
clone size: .
J gene: TRBJ2-1
CDR3 protein: CASSYTVGNEQFF
CDR3 DNA: TGCGCCAGCAGCTACACCGTGGGGAATGAGCAGTTCTTC

D gene: .
V gene: TRBV9
clone size: .
J gene: TRBJ2-1
CDR3 protein: CASTKRPRSSYNEQFF
CDR3 DNA: TGTGCCAGCACCAAAAGACCGCGAAGCTCCTACAATGAGCAGTTCTTC

D gene: .
V gene: TRBV4-2
clone size: many
J gene: TRBJ1-2
CDR3 protein: CASSQDLSANYGYTF
CDR3 DNA: TGTGCCAGCAGCCAAGATCTTTCAGCGAACTATGGCTACACCTTC

D gene: TRBD2
V gene: TRBV29-1
clone size: few
J gene: TRBJ2-4
CDR3 protein: CSVRGGPGAKNIQYF
CDR3 DNA: TGCAGCGTTCGGGGGGGCCCCGGGGCCAAAAACATTCAGTACTTC

D gene: .
V gene: TRBV27
clone size: few
J gene: TRBJ2-7
CDR3 protein: CASRDRPTSYEQYF
CDR3 DNA: TGTGCCAGTCGCGACAGGCCCACTTCCTACGAGCAGTACTTC

D gene: .
V gene: TRBV3-1
clone size: .
J gene: TRBJ1-2
CDR3 protein: CASSQGSAPEGYTF
CDR3 DNA: TGTGCCAGCAGCCAAGGGTCAGCGCCGGAGGGCTACACCTTC

D gene: TRBD1
V gene: TRBV7-2
clone size: .
J gene: TRBJ1-2
CDR3 protein: CASSLGGAGQGGNYGYTF
CDR3 DNA: TGTGCCAGCAGCTTAGGAGGAGCGGGGCAGGGGGGAAACTATGGCTACACCTTC

D gene: TRBD1
V gene: TRBV20-1
clone size: .
J gene: TRBJ1-1
CDR3 protein: CSASRGQGEAFF
CDR3 DNA: TGCAGTGCCAGTCGCGGACAGGGTGAAGCTTTCTTT

D gene: .
V gene: TRBV15
clone size: .
J gene: TRBJ1-2
CDR3 protein: CATSRDQRDGYTF
CDR3 DNA: TGTGCCACTAGCAGAGATCAGAGGGATGGCTACACCTTC

D gene: .
V gene: TRBV28
clone size: few
J gene: TRBJ2-7
CDR3 protein: CASSLPAPYEQYF
CDR3 DNA: TGTGCCAGCAGTTTACCCGCCCCCTACGAGCAGTACTTC

D gene: .
V gene: TRBV5-1
clone size: .
J gene: TRBJ1-1
CDR3 protein: CASSLQLGPNTEAFF
CDR3 DNA: TGCGCCAGCAGCTTGCAGCTGGGACCGAACACTGAAGCTTTCTTT

D gene: .
V gene: TRBV6-5
clone size: many
J gene: TRBJ2-1
CDR3 protein: CASSYRDFGDNEQFF
CDR3 DNA: TGTGCCAGCAGTTATCGTGATTTCGGGGACAATGAGCAGTTCTTC

D gene: .
V gene: TRBV12-3/TRBV12-4
clone size: .
J gene: TRBJ1-1
CDR3 protein: CTSSLGMNTEAFF
CDR3 DNA: TGTACCAGCAGTTTAGGTATGAACACTGAAGCTTTCTTT

D gene: .
V gene: TRBV5-5
clone size: many
J gene: TRBJ2-3
CDR3 protein: CASSLVASSDTQYF
CDR3 DNA: TGTGCCAGCAGCTTGGTAGCTAGCTCGGATACGCAGTATTTT

D gene: .
V gene: TRBV16
clone size: many
J gene: TRBJ2-1
CDR3 protein: CASSQLTAGGEQFF
CDR3 DNA: TGTGCCAGCAGCCAACTAACGGCTGGAGGTGAGCAGTTCTTC

D gene: .
V gene: TRBV4-3
clone size: few
J gene: TRBJ1-1
CDR3 protein: CASSESGTVNTEAFF
CDR3 DNA: TGCGCCAGCAGCGAATCCGGGACTGTGAACACTGAAGCTTTCTTT

D gene: .
V gene: TRBV3-1
clone size: .
J gene: TRBJ2-6
CDR3 protein: CASSQVSPRGTGANVLTF
CDR3 DNA: TGTGCCAGCAGCCAAGTTTCCCCCAGGGGTACAGGGGCCAACGTCCTGACTTTC

D gene: .
V gene: TRBV4-1
clone size: many
J gene: TRBJ2-7
CDR3 protein: CASSHDTDYEQYF
CDR3 DNA: TGCGCCAGCAGCCATGATACAGACTACGAGCAGTACTTC

D gene: TRBD1
V gene: TRBV10-3
clone size: .
J gene: TRBJ1-5
CDR3 protein: CGIGDRGPEHF
CDR3 DNA: TGTGGCATCGGGGACAGGGGGCCGGAGCATTTT

D gene: TRBD2
V gene: TRBV29-1
clone size: once
J gene: TRBJ2-1
CDR3 protein: CSVTVRTSGLLYGGNEQFF
CDR3 DNA: TGCAGCGTTACAGTTAGGACTAGCGGGCTATTATACGGTGGCAATGAGCAGTTCTTC

D gene: .
V gene: TRBV10-3
clone size: .
J gene: TRBJ1-1
CDR3 protein: CAMRPGRVNTEAFF
CDR3 DNA: TGTGCCATGAGGCCGGGCAGGGTGAACACTGAAGCTTTCTTT

D gene: TRBD2
V gene: TRBV28
clone size: .
J gene: TRBJ2-7
CDR3 protein: CASSGTSGGAREQYF
CDR3 DNA: TGTGCCAGCAGTGGGACTAGCGGGGGCGCAAGGGAGCAGTACTTC

D gene: TRBD1
V gene: TRBV20-1
clone size: few
J gene: TRBJ1-2
CDR3 protein: CSGAQGQGNGYTF
CDR3 DNA: TGCAGTGGCGCTCAAGGACAGGGGAACGGCTACACCTTC

D gene: TRBD1
V gene: TRBV4-3
clone size: few
J gene: TRBJ2-3
CDR3 protein: CASSQYRDSLPDTQYF
CDR3 DNA: TGCGCCAGCAGCCAATACCGGGACAGCCTCCCAGATACGCAGTATTTT

D gene: .
V gene: TRBV24-1
clone size: few
J gene: TRBJ2-2
CDR3 protein: CATSDPFGRELFF
CDR3 DNA: TGTGCCACCAGTGACCCCTTCGGAAGGGAGCTGTTTTTT